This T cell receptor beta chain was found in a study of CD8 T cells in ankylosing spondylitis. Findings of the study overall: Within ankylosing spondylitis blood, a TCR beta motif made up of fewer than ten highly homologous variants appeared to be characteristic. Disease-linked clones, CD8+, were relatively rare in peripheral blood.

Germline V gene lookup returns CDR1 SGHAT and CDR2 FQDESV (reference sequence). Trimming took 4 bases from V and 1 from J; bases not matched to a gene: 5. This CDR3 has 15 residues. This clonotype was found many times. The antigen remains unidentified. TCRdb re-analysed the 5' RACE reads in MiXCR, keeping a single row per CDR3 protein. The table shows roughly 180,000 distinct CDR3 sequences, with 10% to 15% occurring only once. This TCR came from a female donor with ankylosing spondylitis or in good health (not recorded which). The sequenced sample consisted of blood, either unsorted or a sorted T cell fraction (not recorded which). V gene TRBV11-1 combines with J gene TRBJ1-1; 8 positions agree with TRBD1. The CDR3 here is CASSSDRAENTEAFF. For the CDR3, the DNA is TGTGCCAGCAGCTCGGACAGGGCGGAGAACACTGAAGCTTTCTTT.